This entry lists 23 T cell receptor beta chains sequenced from one sample in a study of shared clonotypes between healthy human individuals. TCRdb's copy holds only in-frame clones and misses some; the assay was immunoSEQ multiplex PCR. The sample records approximately 2,000,000 clones, approximately 92% being singletons. Only CD45RO-negative cells positively selected for CCR7 counted as naive CD8 cells, so terminally differentiated effector memory CD45RA+ cells were excluded. Specimen: naive CD8+ T cells from PBMCs. The receptors stem from a man between 18 and 35 years old in good health. Some clones in this sample may be carry-over from other donors' samples.

The genes are TRBV13 and TRBJ2-7, with 7 bases matching TRBD1. The CDR3 contains 15 residues. Germline V CDR1 and CDR2: PRHDT, FYEKMQ (reference sequence). V lost 0 bases, J lost 1 base, and 3 bases stayed unmatched. The CDR3: CASSLGGQLSYEQYF. The CDR3 DNA is TGTGCCAGCAGCTTAGGGGGACAGTTGTCCTACGAGCAGTACTTC.

The genes are TRBV9 and TRBJ2-1, with TRBD2 matching 9 bases. CDR1 and CDR2 (germline): SGDLS, YYNGEE. This CDR3 is built from 15 residues. V shed 4 bases, J shed 8 bases, and the junction held 10 bases outside the gene matches. DNA for the CDR3: TGTGCCAGCAGCCCCGACGGGACTAGCAAAGATGAGCAGTTCTTC. Its protein is CASSPDGTSKDEQFF.

This chain's CDR3 is CASSWQTGSEKLFF. For the CDR3, the DNA is TGTGCCAGCAGCTGGCAAACAGGGAGTGAAAAACTGTTTTTT. V is TRBV13 and J is TRBJ1-4, with a possible D match to TRBD1 (6 bases). Germline lookup yields CDR1 PRHDT and CDR2 FYEKMQ (reference sequence). The CDR3 has 14 residues. Between the trimmed V and J ends, which lost 4 bases and 7 bases, there was a span of 13 bases.

This chain connects TRBV27 to TRBJ2-7; a weak D match, TRBD1 (7 bases). The V end lost 5 bases, the J end lost 2 bases, and 19 bases lay between the germline ends. The CDR3 loop spans 16 amino acids. CDR1 is MNHEY, CDR2 SMNVEV, per germline (reference sequence). CDR3: CASSPSGQRGAYEQYF. The CDR3 bases are TGTGCCAGCAGTCCGTCGGGACAGCGCGGGGCCTACGAGCAGTACTTC.

CDR3 amino acids: CATSGVGSAEQFF. The CDR3 DNA is TGTGCCACCAGCGGGGTTGGTTCAGCTGAGCAGTTCTTC. J is TRBJ2-1 and V is TRBV15, with D unclear. The CDR3 extends over 13 amino acids. Germline CDR1 and CDR2: LNHNV and YYDKDF (reference sequence). V was cut by 5 bases and J by 9 bases, with 14 bases left in between.

V gene TRBV4-1 combines with J gene TRBJ2-3, with D hard to call. This CDR3 spans 13 amino acids. Germline V gene sequence: CDR1 MGHRA, CDR2 YSYEKL. V was cut by 5 bases and J by 5 bases, with 11 bases left in between. CDR3 DNA sequence: TGCGCCAGCAGCATACGACCCCTAGATACGCAGTATTTT. This sequence encodes CASSIRPLDTQYF.

This chain joins TRBV4-1 and TRBJ2-5, with TRBD1 identical over 7 bases. The CDR3 has 14 amino acids. V trimming: 3 bases; J trimming: 4 bases; junction bases outside the gene matches: 5. Germline assignment: CDR1 MGHRA and CDR2 YSYEKL. CDR3 in DNA: TGCGCCAGCAGCCATCCACAGGGGCCAGAGACCCAGTACTTC. This translates into CASSHPQGPETQYF.

A word on this clone: This sample includes further DNA sequences coding for the same CDR3. The chain carries TRBV27 and TRBJ1-2; no reliable D call. Trimming left V 3 bases short and J 2 bases short, with 7 bases between. The CDR3 runs 13 residues. CDR1 is MNHEY and CDR2 is SMNVEV in the germline V gene (reference sequence). CDR3 protein: CASSFGQNYGYTF. In DNA form, the CDR3 reads TGTGCCAGCAGTTTCGGGCAGAACTATGGCTACACCTTC.

This chain uses TRBV7-9 with TRBJ2-2, with a weak D call TRBD2 (5 bases). Germline V CDR1 and CDR2: SEHNR, FQNEAQ (reference sequence). V was cut by 5 bases and J by 4 bases, with 17 bases left in between. The CDR3 consists of 16 residues. The CDR3 DNA sequence: TGTGCCAGCAGCCCGTCCGGTCACGGGGTCACCGGGGAGCTGTTTTTT. Its translation is CASSPSGHGVTGELFF.

Comments on this clone: The same CDR3 also results from other DNA sequences found in this sample. V usage is TRBV30 and J usage is TRBJ2-7; D is unresolved. The CDR3 loop spans 11 amino acids. From germline, CDR1 is GTSNPN and CDR2 SVGIG (reference sequence). The V end lost 1 base, the J end lost 4 bases, and 5 bases lay between the germline ends. CDR3 bases: TGTGCCTGGAGTGAGGTTTACGAGCAGTACTTC. This gives the protein CAWSEVYEQYF. Full variable domain (outside the CDR3, taken from reference TRBV30 and TRBJ2-7): SQTIHQWPATLVQPVGSPLSLECTVEGTSNPNLYWYRQAAGRGLQLLFYSVGIGQISSEVPQNLSASRPQDRQFILSSKKLLLSDSGFYLCAWSEVYEQYFGPGTRLTVT.

The chain employs TRBV11-2 and TRBJ2-5; 7 bases are shared with TRBD2. There are 16 residues in the CDR3. From germline, CDR1 is SGHAT and CDR2 FQNNGV. The junction had 8 bases not matched to a gene; V was cut back by 1 base and J by 3 bases. The CDR3 protein is CASSLVLAASKETQYF. CDR3 sequence (DNA): TGTGCCAGCAGCTTAGTGCTAGCGGCCTCGAAAGAGACCCAGTACTTC.

The chain joins TRBV29-1 to TRBJ1-1; D unresolved. This CDR3 is built from 14 residues. Trimming pared 4 bases from V and 5 bases from J, leaving 17 bases between. The germline V gene has CDR1 SQVTM and CDR2 ANQGSEA. The CDR3 protein is CSVGSTAWRTEAFF. CDR3 coding DNA: TGCAGCGTTGGTTCTACAGCCTGGAGGACTGAAGCTTTCTTT.

The J gene is TRBJ1-2, the V gene TRBV19; 7 bases align to TRBD1. The junction had 5 bases not matched to a gene; V was cut back by 0 bases and J by 4 bases. The CDR3 covers 15 residues. Per the germline V gene, CDR1 is LNHDA and CDR2 is SQIVND (reference sequence). The CDR3 nucleotides read TGTGCCAGTAGTATAGATCCCGGGACAGCCTATGGCTACACCTTC. This gives the protein CASSIDPGTAYGYTF. The full variable domain, with the rest looked up from reference TRBV19 and TRBJ1-2, is DGGITQSPKYLFRKEGQNVTLSCEQNLNHDAMYWYRQDPGQGLRLIYYSQIVNDFQKGDIAEGYSVSREKKESFPLTVTSAQKNPTAFYLCASSIDPGTAYGYTFGSGTRLTVV.

This clone was observed a single time. The gene calls are TRBV7-2 and TRBJ1-2, with a possible D match to TRBD1 (6 bases). The CDR3 contains 14 residues. V lost 2 bases and J lost 3, with 10 bases in between. Germline V gives CDR1 SGHTA, CDR2 FQGNSA. CDR3 sequence: CASSLIPGDYGYTF. In DNA form, the CDR3 reads TGTGCCAGCAGCTTAATTCCAGGGGACTATGGCTACACCTTC.

The rearrangement links TRBV9 to TRBJ1-5; 8 bases match TRBD1. V trimming: 4 bases; J trimming: 5 bases; junction bases outside the gene matches: 14. This CDR3 has 17 residues. CDR1 is SGDLS, CDR2 YYNGEE, per germline. CDR3 coding DNA: TGTGCCAGCAGCCGCGGGACAGGACTTTCAGCGGATCAGCCCCAGCATTTT. Its translation is CASSRGTGLSADQPQHF.

The DNA for the CDR3 is TGTGCCAGCAGCCCGGAGGGACAGAAGTCCCCCAATGAGCAGTTCTTC. It encodes CASSPEGQKSPNEQFF. The chain joins TRBV9 to TRBJ2-1; possible D gene TRBD1, 7 bases. The CDR3 consists of 16 residues. Germline lookup yields CDR1 SGDLS and CDR2 YYNGEE. V was pared by 4 bases and J by 6 bases, with 20 bases between. The variable domain in full, with the rest retrieved from reference TRBV9 and TRBJ2-1, is DSGVTQTPKHLITATGQRVTLRCSPRSGDLSVYWYQQSLDQGLQFLIQYYNGEERAKGNILERFSAQQFPDLHSELNLSSLELGDSALYFCASSPEGQKSPNEQFFGPGTRLTVL.

J is TRBJ1-1 and V is TRBV19; 9 nucleotides match TRBD1. J was trimmed by 3 bases and V by 6 bases; bases with no gene match: 5. The CDR3 contains 14 residues. Germline assignment: CDR1 LNHDA and CDR2 SQIVND (reference sequence). The CDR3 protein is CASSEGQGYTEAFF. The CDR3 region has the DNA TGTGCCAGTAGCGAGGGACAGGGCTACACTGAAGCTTTCTTT.

V and J are TRBV15 and TRBJ2-3; D remains ambiguous. The V gene lost 1 base and the J gene lost 2 bases, with 7 bases spanning the gap. CDR3 length equals 14 residues. Germline CDR1 reads LNHNV; CDR2 reads YYDKDF (reference sequence). The chain's CDR3 is CATSRVGFTDTQYF. The CDR3 DNA sequence: TGTGCCACCAGCAGAGTGGGGTTCACAGATACGCAGTATTTT.

This clone appeared once. CDR3 protein: CASNFFKETQYF. The CDR3 DNA sequence: TGTGCCAGCAACTTTTTTAAAGAGACCCAGTACTTC. The chain recombines TRBV7-9 with TRBJ2-5; D gene uncertain. CDR3 size: 12 residues. CDR1 is SEHNR and CDR2 is FQNEAQ in the germline V gene (reference sequence). V shed 7 bases and J shed 3 bases, with 9 bases lying between them.

This clone appeared a single time. V gene TRBV13 combines with J gene TRBJ2-7; TRBD1 matches 11 bases. Per germline, CDR1 PRHDT and CDR2 FYEKMQ (reference sequence). J gave up 2 bases and V 3 bases, and 6 bases lay outside the gene matches. The CDR3 runs to 16 residues. Here the CDR3 reads CASSFTGTGGTYEQYF. CDR3 sequence (DNA): TGTGCCAGCAGCTTTACCGGGACAGGGGGAACCTACGAGCAGTACTTC.

The V and J genes are TRBV2 and TRBJ2-2; TRBD1 is a possible D gene (5 bases). CDR1 is SNHLY, CDR2 FYNNEI, per germline. This CDR3 contains 15 residues. Trimming removed 6 bases from V and 4 bases from J, with 15 bases in between. CDR3 loop: CASRESRTPTGELFF. The DNA of the CDR3 is TGTGCCAGCAGGGAATCTCGGACACCCACCGGGGAGCTGTTTTTT.

The chain is built from TRBV7-9 and TRBJ2-5; D is perhaps TRBD2 (5 bases). Germline V gene data show CDR1 as SEHNR and CDR2 as FQNEAQ (reference sequence). The CDR3 length is 15 residues. The V end lost 5 bases, the J end lost 0 bases, and 13 bases lay between the germline ends. The CDR3 coding sequence is TGTGCCAGCAGCAAAACGACGGGGAACCAAGAGACCCAGTACTTC. Protein: CASSKTTGNQETQYF. Drawing the rest from reference TRBV7-9 and TRBJ2-5, the complete variable domain is DTGVSQNPRHKITKRGQNVTFRCDPISEHNRLYWYRQTLGQGPEFLTYFQNEAQLEKSRLLSDRFSAERPKGSFSTLEIQRTEQGDSAMYLCASSKTTGNQETQYFGPGTRLLVL.

To note about this clone: Other DNA sequences within the sample encode an identical CDR3. V and J are TRBV27 and TRBJ2-2; 7 nucleotides match TRBD1. V shed 4 bases, J shed 7 bases, and the junction held 0 bases outside the gene matches. Germline CDR1 MNHEY, CDR2 SMNVEV (reference sequence). There are 12 residues in the CDR3. CDR3 in amino acids: CASSSGGGELFF. The DNA for the CDR3 is TGTGCCAGCAGTTCAGGGGGCGGGGAGCTGTTTTTT.